This entry lists 24 T cell receptor beta chains sequenced from one sample in a study of blood T cell repertoires in COVID-19. Generated by immunoSEQ multiplex PCR, the TCRdb table keeps only in-frame clones and is missing some. Of around 240,000 clones in the sample, around 85% were seen once. The material sequenced was peripheral blood. These receptors originate from a woman aged 30 to 39 who had recovered from COVID-19.

The chain links TRBV18 to TRBJ1-1, with 7 bases identical to TRBD1. Germline values: CDR1 KGHSH, CDR2 LQKENI. Unmatched junction bases numbered 12, after V lost 5 bases and J lost 6 bases. This CDR3 comprises 15 residues. The DNA of the CDR3 is TGTGCCAGCTCAGGGGATACAGGGGCCGGGGCTGAAGCTTTCTTT. Amino acids: CASSGDTGAGAEAFF.

The chain has TRBV15 and TRBJ2-1; a possible D gene is TRBD1 (7 bases). Germline lookup yields CDR1 LNHNV and CDR2 YYDKDF (reference sequence). The CDR3 extends over 13 amino acids. V lost 2 bases to trimming and J lost 9 bases, with 11 bases between them. The CDR3 is CATSRRRGVEQFF. As DNA, the CDR3 is TGTGCCACCAGCAGACGCAGGGGGGTTGAGCAGTTCTTC.

This chain uses TRBV7-8 with TRBJ2-3; 13 bases match TRBD2. The CDR3 spans 16 residues. V lost 5 bases, J lost 6 bases, and 8 bases stayed unmatched. Germline V gene data show CDR1 as SGHVS and CDR2 as FQNEAQ. The CDR3 sequence: CASSPRLAGGDDTQYF. The CDR3 nucleotides read TGTGCCAGCAGCCCACGACTAGCGGGGGGAGACGATACGCAGTATTTT.

The chain joins TRBV6-5 to TRBJ1-6; a weak D match, TRBD1 (6 bases). Germline-derived CDR1 and CDR2 are MNHEY and SVGAGI. V dropped 3 bases and J dropped 9 bases, with 15 bases sitting between them. The CDR3 is 15 amino acids. The CDR3 is CASSYNSQGSSPLHF. The CDR3, as DNA: TGTGCCAGCAGTTATAATAGCCAGGGGAGTTCACCCCTCCACTTT.

This clone was seen once. This chain uses TRBV19 with TRBJ1-2; 7 positions match TRBD1. Trimming removed 6 bases from V and 2 bases from J; junction bases left unmatched: 9. CDR1 is LNHDA and CDR2 is SQIVND in the germline V gene (reference sequence). The length of the CDR3 is 15 residues. In DNA form, the CDR3 reads TGTGCCAGTAGCTCCGGACAGGCGGCAAACTATGGCTACACCTTC. This codes for CASSSGQAANYGYTF.

This chain uses TRBV2 with TRBJ2-1; perhaps TRBD2 as D (6 bases). The V end was cut by 8 bases, the J end by 6 bases, with 17 bases between. Germline CDR1 is SNHLY and CDR2 is FYNNEI. The CDR3 length is 14 residues. CDR3 nucleotide sequence: TGTGCCAGCGGGGGGTGGGCAGGCCCCAATGAGCAGTTCTTC. Protein sequence: CASGGWAGPNEQFF.

This clone occurred once. The V gene is TRBV5-4, the J gene TRBJ2-1; TRBD2 matches 7 bases. Per the germline V gene, CDR1 is SGHNT and CDR2 is YYREEE (reference sequence). The CDR3 runs to 16 residues. J lost 0 bases, V lost 1 base, and 4 bases had no gene match. CDR3: CASSLSSGSSYNEQFF. As DNA, the CDR3 is TGTGCCAGCAGCTTGAGTAGCGGGTCCTCCTACAATGAGCAGTTCTTC.

The CDR3 bases are TGTGCCAGCAGTTACGGGCCGACCGGGGGGGAAGGTGGCTACACCTTC. It translates to CASSYGPTGGEGGYTF. The chain recombines TRBV6-5 with TRBJ1-2; a weak D match, TRBD1 (5 bases). Trimming cost V 2 bases and J 7 bases, with 20 bases left between them. Germline V gene lookup returns CDR1 MNHEY and CDR2 SVGAGI. This CDR3 contains 16 residues.

The rearrangement uses TRBV20-1 and TRBJ1-4, with D uncertain. The CDR3 covers 13 residues. Trimming took off 3 bases at V and 8 bases at J, with 13 bases between the two ends. Germline loops: CDR1 DFQATT, CDR2 SNEGSKA (reference sequence). CDR3 in DNA: TGCAGTGCTAGTATCCTTACCGGGGAAAAACTGTTTTTT. Protein sequence: CSASILTGEKLFF.

In this sample, this clone turned up a few times. The chain recombines TRBV10-3 with TRBJ2-2, with 7 bases aligning to TRBD1. V shed 11 bases, J shed 1 base, and the junction held 7 bases outside the gene matches. This CDR3 comprises 14 residues. The germline V gene encodes CDR1 ENHRY and CDR2 SYGVKD. The DNA of the CDR3 is TGTGCCGGACAAGGACAGGAGAACACCGGGGAGCTGTTTTTT. This translates into CAGQGQENTGELFF.

This chain uses TRBV2 with TRBJ2-5, with a tentative D call TRBD1 (5 bases). Germline CDR1 SNHLY, CDR2 FYNNEI. The length of the CDR3 is 13 residues. The ends were cut back, 5 bases at V and 4 bases at J, with 11 bases in the middle. For the CDR3, the DNA is TGTGCCAGCAGTTTCAGGGTTGGAGAGACCCAGTACTTC. Its translation: CASSFRVGETQYF.

The chain couples TRBV5-5 to TRBJ2-7; 9 nucleotides match TRBD1. V trimming: 2 bases; J trimming: 1 base; junction bases outside the gene matches: 7. The CDR3 consists of 16 residues. Germline V lookup: CDR1 SGHKS, CDR2 YYEKEE (reference sequence). CDR3 nucleotides: TGTGCCAGCAGCTTAGGGACAGGGTATTTGTCCTACGAGCAGTACTTC. Amino acids: CASSLGTGYLSYEQYF.

The chain links TRBV27 to TRBJ1-3; D perhaps matches TRBD1 (5 bases). V gave up 6 bases and J gave up 2 bases, with 20 bases separating them. The CDR3 sequence is 17 residues long. The germline CDR1 and CDR2 sequences are MNHEY and SMNVEV (reference sequence). CDR3 sequence: CASRRDGGGRAGNTIYF. The CDR3 nucleotides are TGTGCCAGCAGGAGGGACGGCGGGGGTCGGGCTGGAAACACCATATATTTT.

The V call is TRBV4-2, the J call TRBJ2-1; 11 bases fit TRBD2. Per germline, CDR1 LGHNA and CDR2 YNFKEQ. V shed 0 bases, J shed 4 bases, and the junction held 5 bases outside the gene matches. CDR3 length: 17 residues. CDR3 amino acids: CASSQDLAGGPYNEQFF. CDR3 coding DNA: TGTGCCAGCAGCCAAGATTTAGCGGGGGGGCCTTACAATGAGCAGTTCTTC.

V gene TRBV13 combines with J gene TRBJ2-5; the D is unclear. This CDR3 region has 17 residues. With 3 bases removed from V and 0 bases from J, the gap between germline ends came to 17 bases. Germline V gene data show CDR1 as PRHDT and CDR2 as FYEKMQ (reference sequence). The DNA for the CDR3 is TGTGCCAGCAGCTTTAAGGTCCTGCGGCAGAACCAAGAGACCCAGTACTTC. Residues: CASSFKVLRQNQETQYF.

The chain recombines TRBV7-3 with TRBJ1-5, with 7 bases that match TRBD1. The germline CDR1 and CDR2 sequences are SGHTA and FQGTGA. The ends lost 4 bases at V and 5 bases at J; junction bases unmatched: 2. This CDR3 spans 13 amino acids. CDR3 loop: CASSSQGDQPQHF. The CDR3 nucleotides read TGTGCCAGCAGCTCGCAGGGGGATCAGCCCCAGCATTTT.

The V gene is TRBV9, the J gene TRBJ1-4; perhaps TRBD1 as D (5 bases). The CDR3 loop spans 15 amino acids. Germline V gene data show CDR1 as SGDLS and CDR2 as YYNGEE. Trimming took off 3 bases at V and 5 bases at J, with 14 bases between the two ends. The CDR3 sequence is CASSEGRSENEKLFF. CDR3 DNA sequence: TGTGCCAGCAGCGAGGGGCGCTCCGAGAATGAAAAACTGTTTTTT.

This clone was detected only a few times. The chain couples TRBV5-6 to TRBJ2-3; D is perhaps TRBD2 (5 bases). The germline V and J ends were trimmed by 2 bases and 1 base, with 11 bases remaining between them. The germline CDR1 and CDR2 sequences are SGHDT and YYEEEE. The CDR3 is 15 residues long. This CDR3 is CASSLTLRGTDTQYF. As DNA, the CDR3 is TGTGCCAGCAGCTTAACTTTGCGGGGCACAGATACGCAGTATTTT. Complete variable domain (other parts from reference TRBV5-6 and TRBJ2-3): DAGVTQSPTHLIKTRGQQVTLRCSPKSGHDTVSWYQQALGQGPQFIFQYYEEEERQRGNFPDRFSGHQFPNYSSELNVNALLLGDSALYLCASSLTLRGTDTQYFGPGTRLTVL.

As DNA, the CDR3 is TGTGCCAGCAGCTTGAGGACAGGGGCTCCAAGGGAGCAGTACTTC. Protein: CASSLRTGAPREQYF. The chain couples TRBV5-6 to TRBJ2-7; 9 nucleotides align to TRBD1. Germline lookup yields CDR1 SGHDT and CDR2 YYEEEE. The ends lost 1 base at V and 7 bases at J; junction bases unmatched: 9. This CDR3 is built from 15 residues.

The chain recombines TRBV12-5 with TRBJ2-2; D perhaps matches TRBD2 (6 bases). The CDR3 loop spans 12 amino acids. The germline V gene has CDR1 LGHNT and CDR2 FRNRAP. Trimming took 7 bases from V and 7 from J, leaving 10 bases between them. In nucleotides, the CDR3 is TGTGCTAGTGAATCGGGGGTCGGGGAGCTGTTTTTT. The encoded protein is CASESGVGELFF.

The V and J genes are TRBV19 and TRBJ1-2; 7 bases map to TRBD1. Germline loops: CDR1 LNHDA, CDR2 SQIVND (reference sequence). The CDR3 runs 15 residues. Unmatched junction bases numbered 11, after V lost 5 bases and J lost 5 bases. In DNA form, the CDR3 reads TGTGCCAGTAGTGCTACAGGGGTGGGGATTTATGGCTACACCTTC. Translating it yields CASSATGVGIYGYTF.

The chain is built from TRBV7-3 and TRBJ2-1; 7 nucleotides align to TRBD2. Germline CDR1 and CDR2: SGHTA and FQGTGA. There are 15 residues in the CDR3. Losses at the gene ends were 2 bases for V and 4 bases for J; bases not matched to a gene: 5. The CDR3 is CASSLSGGSYNEQFF. The CDR3 DNA sequence: TGTGCCAGCAGCTTATCGGGGGGATCTTACAATGAGCAGTTCTTC.

This chain joins TRBV5-6 and TRBJ1-6, with a weak D call TRBD1 (6 bases). V lost 3 bases, J lost 6 bases, and 13 bases lay in between. The CDR3 is 15 amino acids. CDR1 is SGHDT and CDR2 is YYEEEE in the germline V gene. The CDR3: CASSYGQNFNSPLHF. CDR3 DNA sequence: TGTGCCAGCAGCTATGGACAGAATTTTAATTCACCCCTCCACTTT. Complete variable domain (other parts from reference TRBV5-6 and TRBJ1-6): DAGVTQSPTHLIKTRGQQVTLRCSPKSGHDTVSWYQQALGQGPQFIFQYYEEEERQRGNFPDRFSGHQFPNYSSELNVNALLLGDSALYLCASSYGQNFNSPLHFGNGTRLTVT.

This clone was recorded only once. This sample also contains other DNA sequences that code for the same CDR3. V gene TRBV11-2 combines with J gene TRBJ2-5; D is unclear. The germline gives CDR1 SGHAT, CDR2 FQNNGV. This CDR3 contains 13 residues. V was clipped by 0 bases and J by 2 bases, with 4 bases between them. This CDR3 reads CASSLEQQETQYF. Written as DNA, the CDR3 is TGTGCCAGCAGCTTAGAGCAGCAAGAGACCCAGTACTTC. The whole variable domain, filled in from reference TRBV11-2 and TRBJ2-5, reads EAGVAQSPRYKIIEKRQSVAFWCNPISGHATLYWYQQILGQGPKLLIQFQNNGVVDDSQLPKDRFSAERLKGVDSTLKIQPAKLEDSAVYLCASSLEQQETQYFGPGTRLLVL.